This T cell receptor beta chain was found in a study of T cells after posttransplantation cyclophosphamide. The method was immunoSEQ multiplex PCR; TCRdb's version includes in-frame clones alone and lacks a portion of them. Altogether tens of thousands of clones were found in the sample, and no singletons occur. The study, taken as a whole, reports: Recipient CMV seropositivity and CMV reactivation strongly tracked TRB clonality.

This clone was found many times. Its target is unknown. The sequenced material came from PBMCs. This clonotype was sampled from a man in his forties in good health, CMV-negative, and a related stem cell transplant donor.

The CDR3 protein is CASSLPEDTEAFF. As DNA, the CDR3 is TGTGCCAGCAGCTTACCTGAGGACACTGAAGCTTTCTTT. The chain couples TRBV11-2 to TRBJ1-1; no definite D call. Trimming stripped 2 bases from V and 3 bases from J, with 7 bases between. This CDR3 spans 13 amino acids. Germline V gene data show CDR1 as SGHAT and CDR2 as FQNNGV. The full variable domain, in which reference TRBV11-2 and TRBJ1-1 provide the parts outside the CDR3, is EAGVAQSPRYKIIEKRQSVAFWCNPISGHATLYWYQQILGQGPKLLIQFQNNGVVDDSQLPKDRFSAERLKGVDSTLKIQPAKLEDSAVYLCASSLPEDTEAFFGQGTRLTVV.